This T cell receptor (beta chain) was identified during a study of spatial heterogeneity in lung cancer. Study-level information: Correlation of TCR transcript counts in tumor regions with a T cell module score from matched bulk RNA-seq was strong. Across the raw uncorrected reads, a unique TCR and UMI combination was observed, on average, more than ten times.

This CDR3 contains 16 residues. Trimming left V 0 bases short and J 4 bases short, with 13 bases between. Germline CDR1 LGHNA, CDR2 YNFKEQ. Study conclusions and caveats: Tumors with more nonsynonymous mutations had more expanded intratumoral alpha and beta TCRs. Expanded TCRs that were ubiquitous or regional had counts tracking ubiquitous and regional nonsynonymous mutations, respectively.

TCRdb called the 5' RACE reads again in MiXCR, with one record for every CDR3 protein. The sample has about 30,000 distinct CDR3 sequences; around 7.4% are singletons. This clonotype has at least ten counts. No antigen is known for it. Time point reported: sample taken at primary tumor resection. The sequenced material consisted of unsorted whole RNA from tumor, nontumor lung or frozen PBMC. The chain carries TRBV4-2 and TRBJ2-1; D may be TRBD2 (6 bases). The sample consisted of lung tumor tissue, taken at surgery. The clonotype comes from a male donor with early-stage non-small cell lung cancer. DNA of the CDR3: TGTGCCAGCAGCCAAGAATGGCTAGCGAGGTACAATGAGCAGTTCTTC. Translated: CASSQEWLARYNEQFF.